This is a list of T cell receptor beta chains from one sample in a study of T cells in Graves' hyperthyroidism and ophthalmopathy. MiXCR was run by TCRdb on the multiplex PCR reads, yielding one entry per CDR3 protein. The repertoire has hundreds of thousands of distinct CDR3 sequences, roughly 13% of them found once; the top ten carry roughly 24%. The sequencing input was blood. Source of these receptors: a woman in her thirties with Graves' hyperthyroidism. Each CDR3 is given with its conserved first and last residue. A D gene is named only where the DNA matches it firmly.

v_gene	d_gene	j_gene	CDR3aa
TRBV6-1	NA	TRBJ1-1	CASSESQQQNTEAFF
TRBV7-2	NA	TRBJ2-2	CASSLPPTNTGELFF
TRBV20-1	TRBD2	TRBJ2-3	CSARDGTSSGDTQYF
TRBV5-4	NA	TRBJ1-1	CASRQLGLGDTEAFF
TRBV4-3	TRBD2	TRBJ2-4	CASSQVSSGSDKNIQYF
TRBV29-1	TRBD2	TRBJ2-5	CSVPPSGRAGETQYF
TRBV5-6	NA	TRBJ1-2	CASSLYRGNGYTF
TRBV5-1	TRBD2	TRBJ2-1	CASSSGLASYNEQFF
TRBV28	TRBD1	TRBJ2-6	CASSLGLGQASNSGANVLTF
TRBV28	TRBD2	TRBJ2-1	CASSLGGSWHEQFF
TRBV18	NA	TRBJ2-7	CTSSPRVNYEQYF
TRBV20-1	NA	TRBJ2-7	CSAPKPGLTYEQYF
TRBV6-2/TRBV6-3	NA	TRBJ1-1	CASTDIETGIAEAFF
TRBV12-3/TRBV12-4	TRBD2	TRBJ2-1	CASSPPLAGDHNEQFF
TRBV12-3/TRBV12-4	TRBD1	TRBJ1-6	CASRRQGTNSPLHF
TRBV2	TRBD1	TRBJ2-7	CASKSGTGGDEQYF
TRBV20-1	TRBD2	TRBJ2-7	CSANNLAGYVYEQYF
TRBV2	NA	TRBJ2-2	CASSDAGRLESGELFF
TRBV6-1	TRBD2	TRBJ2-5	CASKQGLAGAPETQYF
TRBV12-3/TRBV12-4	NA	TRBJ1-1	CASSFRGVGVMNTEAFF
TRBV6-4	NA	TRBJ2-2	CASSEELNTGELFF
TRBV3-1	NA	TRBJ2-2	CASSQVSTGELFF
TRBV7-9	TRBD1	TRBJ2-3	CASSRQGARGDTQYF
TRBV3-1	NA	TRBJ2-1	CASSQDTLAFIYNEQFF
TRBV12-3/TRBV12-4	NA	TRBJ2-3	CASSLDGTDTQYF
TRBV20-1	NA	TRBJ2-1	CSAPKVSSYNEQFF
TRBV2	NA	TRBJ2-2	CASSELQNTGELFF
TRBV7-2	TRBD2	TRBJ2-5	CASSPGPSGSFRYF
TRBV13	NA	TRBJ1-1	CASSLGAGTEAFF
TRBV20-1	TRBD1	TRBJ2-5	CSASRTGEETQYF
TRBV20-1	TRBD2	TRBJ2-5	CSAIPGLARFQETQYF
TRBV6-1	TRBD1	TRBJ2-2	CASRGQGTGELFF
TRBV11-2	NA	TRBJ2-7	CASSLGHTDYEQYF
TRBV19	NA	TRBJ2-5	CASSIPHRGTQYF
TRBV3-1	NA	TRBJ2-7	CASSQGAQREQYF
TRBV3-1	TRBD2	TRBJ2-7	CASSQEKDRLAGGPNPYEQYF
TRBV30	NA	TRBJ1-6	CAWKGDFYNSPLHF
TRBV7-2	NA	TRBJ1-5	CASSDPQRDYEPQHF
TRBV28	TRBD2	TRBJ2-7	CASGTSGRRYEQYF
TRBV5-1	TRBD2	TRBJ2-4	CASSLGLAEGRNIQYF
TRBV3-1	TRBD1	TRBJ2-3	CASSGTATSTDTQYF
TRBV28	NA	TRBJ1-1	CASSSERAEAFF
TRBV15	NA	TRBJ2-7	CATSHIGARPYEQYF
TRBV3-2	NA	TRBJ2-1	CASLMRSYNEQFF
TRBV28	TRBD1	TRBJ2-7	CASSQIGTAPPYEQYF
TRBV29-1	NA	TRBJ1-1	CSVYPGVGEAFF
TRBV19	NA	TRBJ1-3	CAGGLEGRSGNTIYF
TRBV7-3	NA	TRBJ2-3	CASSLIGGPDTQYF